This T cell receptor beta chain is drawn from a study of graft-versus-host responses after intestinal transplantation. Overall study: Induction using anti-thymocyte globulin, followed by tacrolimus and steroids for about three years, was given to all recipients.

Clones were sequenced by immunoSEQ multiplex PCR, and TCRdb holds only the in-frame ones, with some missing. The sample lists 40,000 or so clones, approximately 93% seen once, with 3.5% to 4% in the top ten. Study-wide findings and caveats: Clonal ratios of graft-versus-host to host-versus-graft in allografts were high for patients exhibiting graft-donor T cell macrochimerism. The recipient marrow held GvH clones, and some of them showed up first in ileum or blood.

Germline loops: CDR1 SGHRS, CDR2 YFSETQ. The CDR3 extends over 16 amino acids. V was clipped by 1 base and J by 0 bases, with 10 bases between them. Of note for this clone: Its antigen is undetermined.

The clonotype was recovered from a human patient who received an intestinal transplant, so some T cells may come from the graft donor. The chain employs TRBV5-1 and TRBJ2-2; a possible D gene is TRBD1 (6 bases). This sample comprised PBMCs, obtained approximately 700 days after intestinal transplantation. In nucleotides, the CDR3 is TGCGCCAGCAGCTTGATTGGGGGCGCGAACACCGGGGAGCTGTTTTTT. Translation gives CASSLIGGANTGELFF.